This T cell receptor (beta chain) was sequenced for a study of T cells in Graves' hyperthyroidism and ophthalmopathy. RNA transcripts yielded amplified TCR beta CDR3 regions. Carried out on the TCR CDR3, a first-round RT-PCR used the HTBI primer set. TCRdb reprocessed the multiplex PCR reads via MiXCR and lists one record per CDR3 protein. This sample has around 280,000 distinct CDR3 sequences, with roughly an eighth found just once. Calling Graves' hyperthyroidism stable meant ophthalmopathy did not progress within 18 months. Disease duration under 2 months; hyperthyroidism patients were aged 18 to 65. This CDR3 is built from 15 residues. In germline, CDR1 is DFQATT, CDR2 SNEGSKA (reference sequence). V was trimmed by 0 bases and J by 1 base, leaving 12 bases between them. This clonotype was counted many times.

The chain carries TRBV20-1 and TRBJ1-2; unclear D gene. Source material: blood. This receptor was identified in a woman between 40 and 50 years old with Graves' hyperthyroidism. CDR3 DNA sequence: TGCAGTGCTAGAGATGACTTAAAGGTTAACTATGGCTACACCTTC. Its translation: CSARDDLKVNYGYTF.